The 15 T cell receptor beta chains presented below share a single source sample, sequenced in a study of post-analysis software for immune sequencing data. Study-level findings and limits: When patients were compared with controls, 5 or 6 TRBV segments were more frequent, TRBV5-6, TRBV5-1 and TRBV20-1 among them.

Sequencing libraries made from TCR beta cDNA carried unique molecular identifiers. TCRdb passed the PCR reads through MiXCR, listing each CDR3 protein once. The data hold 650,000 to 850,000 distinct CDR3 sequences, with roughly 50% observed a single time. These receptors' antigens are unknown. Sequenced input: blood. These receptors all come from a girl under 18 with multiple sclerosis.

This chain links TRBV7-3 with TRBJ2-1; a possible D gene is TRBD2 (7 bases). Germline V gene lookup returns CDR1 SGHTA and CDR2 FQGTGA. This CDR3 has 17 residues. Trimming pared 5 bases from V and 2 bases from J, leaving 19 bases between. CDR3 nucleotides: TGTGCCAGCAGCCCCTTGGGGGCGGGAGCTGCCTACAATGAGCAGTTCTTC. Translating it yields CASSPLGAGAAYNEQFF.

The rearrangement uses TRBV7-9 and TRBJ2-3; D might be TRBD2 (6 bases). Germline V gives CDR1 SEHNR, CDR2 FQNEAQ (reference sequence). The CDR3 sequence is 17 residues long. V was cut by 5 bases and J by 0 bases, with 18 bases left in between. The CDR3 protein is CASSPRSWGLSTDTQYF. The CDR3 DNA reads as TGTGCCAGCAGCCCACGGTCTTGGGGACTCAGCACAGATACGCAGTATTTT.

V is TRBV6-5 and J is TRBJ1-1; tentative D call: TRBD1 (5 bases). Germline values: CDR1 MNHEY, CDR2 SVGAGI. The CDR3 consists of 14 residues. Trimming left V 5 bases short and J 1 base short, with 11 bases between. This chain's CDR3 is CASSLLDRNTEAFF. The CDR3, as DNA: TGTGCCAGCAGTCTGTTAGACAGGAACACTGAAGCTTTCTTT.

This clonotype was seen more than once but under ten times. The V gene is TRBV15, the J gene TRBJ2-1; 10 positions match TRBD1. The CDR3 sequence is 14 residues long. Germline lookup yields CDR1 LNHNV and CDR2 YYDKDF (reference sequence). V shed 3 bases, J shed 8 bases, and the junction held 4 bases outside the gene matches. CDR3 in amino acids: CATSRGQGHDEQFF. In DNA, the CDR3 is TGTGCCACCAGCAGGGGACAGGGGCACGATGAGCAGTTCTTC.

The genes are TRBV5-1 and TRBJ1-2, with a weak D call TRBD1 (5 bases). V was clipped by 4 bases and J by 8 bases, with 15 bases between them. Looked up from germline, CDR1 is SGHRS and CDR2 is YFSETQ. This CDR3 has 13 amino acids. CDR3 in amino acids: CASSQGPPVGYTF. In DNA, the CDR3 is TGCGCCAGCAGCCAGGGACCACCCGTGGGCTACACCTTC.

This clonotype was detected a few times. In nucleotides, the CDR3 is TGCAGCTCCGTCGCGGGGCGGTATGGCTACACCTTC. It codes for CSSVAGRYGYTF. V is TRBV29-1 and J is TRBJ1-2, with D perhaps matching TRBD1 (5 bases). There are 12 residues in the CDR3. Germline-derived CDR1 and CDR2 are SQVTM and ANQGSEA. Trimming shortened V by 8 bases and J by 5 bases, and 15 bases separated the two germline ends.

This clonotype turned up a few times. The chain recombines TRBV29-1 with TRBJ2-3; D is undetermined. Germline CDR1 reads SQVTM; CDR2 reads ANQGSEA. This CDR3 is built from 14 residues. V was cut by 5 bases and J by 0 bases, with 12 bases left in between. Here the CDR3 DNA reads TGCAGCGTTCGTTTATGGACGAGCACAGATACGCAGTATTTT. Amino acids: CSVRLWTSTDTQYF.

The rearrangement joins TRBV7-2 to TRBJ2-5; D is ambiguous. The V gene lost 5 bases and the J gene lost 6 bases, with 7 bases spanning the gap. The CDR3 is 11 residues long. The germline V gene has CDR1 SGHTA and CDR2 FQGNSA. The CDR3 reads CASSLQKTQYF. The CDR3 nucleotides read TGTGCCAGCAGCCTCCAGAAGACCCAGTACTTC.

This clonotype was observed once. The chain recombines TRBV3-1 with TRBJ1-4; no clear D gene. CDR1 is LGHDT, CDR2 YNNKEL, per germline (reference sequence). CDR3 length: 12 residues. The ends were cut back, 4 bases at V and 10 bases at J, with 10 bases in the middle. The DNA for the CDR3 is TGTGCCAGCAGCCTTGGGGAGGGAAAACTGTTTTTT. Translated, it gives CASSLGEGKLFF. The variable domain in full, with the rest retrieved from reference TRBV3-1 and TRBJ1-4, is DTAVSQTPKYLVTQMGNDKSIKCEQNLGHDTMYWYKQDSKKFLKIMFSYNNKELIINETVPNRFSPKSPDKAHLNLHINSLELGDSAVYFCASSLGEGKLFFGSGTQLSVL.

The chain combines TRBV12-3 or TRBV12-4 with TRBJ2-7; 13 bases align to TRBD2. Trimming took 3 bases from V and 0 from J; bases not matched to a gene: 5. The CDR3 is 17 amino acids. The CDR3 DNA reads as TGTGCCAGCAGTTTGGGACTAGCGGGAACCTACTCCTACGAGCAGTACTTC. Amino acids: CASSLGLAGTYSYEQYF.

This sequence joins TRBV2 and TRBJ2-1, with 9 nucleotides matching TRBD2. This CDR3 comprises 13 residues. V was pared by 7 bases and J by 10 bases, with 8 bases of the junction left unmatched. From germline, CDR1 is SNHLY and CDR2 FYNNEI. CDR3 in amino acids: CASTAREGGEQFF. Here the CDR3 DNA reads TGTGCCAGCACCGCGCGGGAGGGAGGAGAGCAGTTCTTC.

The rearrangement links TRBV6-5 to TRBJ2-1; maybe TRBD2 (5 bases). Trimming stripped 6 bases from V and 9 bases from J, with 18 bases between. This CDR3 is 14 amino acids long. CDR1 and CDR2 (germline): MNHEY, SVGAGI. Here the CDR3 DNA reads TGTGCCAGCAGCAGGACTGTGGAAGCCGGTGAGCAGTTCTTC. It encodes CASSRTVEAGEQFF.

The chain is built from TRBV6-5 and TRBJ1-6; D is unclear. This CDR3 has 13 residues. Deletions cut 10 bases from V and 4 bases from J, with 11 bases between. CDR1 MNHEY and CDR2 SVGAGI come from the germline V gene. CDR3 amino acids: CATMKGYNSPLHF. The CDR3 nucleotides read TGTGCCACAATGAAAGGGTATAATTCACCCCTCCACTTT.

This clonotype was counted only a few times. CDR3 amino acids: CASSPDGGRGNRETQYF. CDR3 nucleotide sequence: TGTGCCAGCAGCCCGGATGGGGGGCGAGGTAACCGAGAGACCCAGTACTTC. The chain has TRBV6-4 and TRBJ2-5; D tentatively reads TRBD1 or TRBD2 (6 bases each). CDR3 length: 17 amino acids. Trimming shortened V by 6 bases and J by 4 bases, and 24 bases separated the two germline ends. CDR1 is MRHNA and CDR2 is SNTAGT in the germline V gene.

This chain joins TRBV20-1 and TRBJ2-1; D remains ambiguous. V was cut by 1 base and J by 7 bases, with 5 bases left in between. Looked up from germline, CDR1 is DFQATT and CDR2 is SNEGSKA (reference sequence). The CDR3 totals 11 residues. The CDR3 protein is CSARVVNEQFF. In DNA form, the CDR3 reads TGCAGTGCTAGAGTCGTAAATGAGCAGTTCTTC.